This T cell receptor (beta chain) originates from a study of T cell changes during pregnancy in multiple sclerosis. V shed 5 bases, J shed 2 bases, and the junction held 3 bases outside the gene matches. Germline V gene lookup returns CDR1 MDHEN and CDR2 SYDVKM. CDR3 size: 15 residues. The data were produced by immunoSEQ multiplex PCR, yet TCRdb's version contains in-frame clones alone and is incomplete. The sample has tens of thousands of clones, approximately 90% seen once. Sequenced here: peripheral blood, sampled before pregnancy. The receptor comes from a female donor with multiple sclerosis, enrolled in a pregnancy study. V and J are TRBV28 and TRBJ2-6, with 7 bases that match TRBD2. The CDR3 sequence is CASSPGGAGANVLTF. In DNA, the CDR3 is TGTGCCAGCAGTCCTGGGGGGGCTGGGGCCAACGTCCTGACTTTC.